Each of the 24 T cell receptor beta chains below was sequenced from the same sample in a study of OX40 agonist ivuxolimab in advanced cancers. Assay: immunoSEQ multiplex PCR; the TCRdb copy retains only in-frame clones and omits some. The repertoire holds over 100,000 clones, 80% to 90% seen once, with 0.55% to 0.7% in the top ten. The input for sequencing was CD4+ or CD8+ T cells sorted from blood, taken in a trial of the OX40 agonist ivuxolimab. The origin of the receptors is an adult with an advanced solid tumor such as melanoma, head and neck, liver or kidney cancer.

V usage is TRBV28 and J usage is TRBJ1-2; unclear D gene. The germline V and J ends were trimmed by 3 bases and 8 bases, with 13 bases remaining between them. Germline CDR1 is MDHEN and CDR2 is SYDVKM. The CDR3 sequence is 13 residues long. The CDR3 reads CASSLAQDGGYTF. Here the CDR3 DNA reads TGTGCCAGCAGTTTGGCCCAAGACGGCGGCTACACCTTC.

This chain links TRBV19 with TRBJ2-5; TRBD1 aligns across 7 bases. The CDR3 is 14 amino acids. J lost 2 bases, V lost 5 bases, and 5 bases had no gene match. Germline V CDR1 and CDR2: LNHDA, SQIVND (reference sequence). The CDR3 DNA follows: TGTGCCAGTAGTCCCGGGACAGTACAAGAGACCCAGTACTTC. As protein: CASSPGTVQETQYF.

CDR3 residues: CASSSGYEQYF. In DNA form, the CDR3 reads TGCGCCAGCAGTTCAGGGTACGAGCAGTACTTC. V is TRBV10-1 and J is TRBJ2-5; weak D call: TRBD1 (5 bases). The closer fit of TRBJ2-7 to the DNA end suggests the J call may be wrong. The CDR3 runs 11 residues. The germline gives CDR1 WNHNN, CDR2 SYGVQD (reference sequence).

This clone was picked up a small number of times. Other DNA variants within this sample encode the same CDR3. The genes are TRBV30 and TRBJ1-5, with TRBD1 as a possible D gene (5 bases). This CDR3 has 13 residues. CDR1 is GTSNPN, CDR2 SVGIG, per germline (reference sequence). Between the trimmed V and J ends, which lost 3 bases and 3 bases, there was a span of 9 bases. The CDR3 nucleotides are TGTGCCTGGAGCCGGGACTCCAATCAGCCCCAGCATTTT. Its translation is CAWSRDSNQPQHF. The entire variable domain, with the rest obtained from reference TRBV30 and TRBJ1-5, is as follows: SQTIHQWPATLVQPVGSPLSLECTVEGTSNPNLYWYRQAAGRGLQLLFYSVGIGQISSEVPQNLSASRPQDRQFILSSKKLLLSDSGFYLCAWSRDSNQPQHFGDGTRLSIL.

The chain carries TRBV30 and TRBJ1-1; no reliable D call. CDR1 is GTSNPN and CDR2 is SVGIG in the germline V gene (reference sequence). This CDR3 is 13 amino acids long. V was shortened by 1 base and J by 1 base, with 7 bases between the two germline ends. Here the CDR3 DNA reads TGTGCCTGGAGTGCCGATCAGAACACTGAAGCTTTCTTT. This sequence encodes CAWSADQNTEAFF.

The genes are TRBV9 and TRBJ2-3; no reliable D call. Deletions cut 3 bases from V and 4 bases from J, with 6 bases between. This CDR3 has 12 amino acids. Looked up from germline, CDR1 is SGDLS and CDR2 is YYNGEE. In DNA, the CDR3 is TGTGCCAGCAGCGCCCTTTCAGATACGCAGTATTTT. Encoded protein: CASSALSDTQYF.

The CDR3 sequence is CASSSDRDSTGELFF. The DNA of the CDR3 is TGTGCCAGCAGCTCTGACCGGGACAGTACCGGGGAGCTGTTTTTT. V is TRBV7-9 and J is TRBJ2-2, with 7 bases identical to TRBD1. This CDR3 spans 15 amino acids. Looked up from germline, CDR1 is SEHNR and CDR2 is FQNEAQ (reference sequence). J was trimmed by 5 bases and V by 4 bases; bases with no gene match: 7.

The V gene is TRBV6-6, the J gene TRBJ2-5; 10 bases map to TRBD1. Near its end, the DNA agrees better with TRBJ2-7, so the J call may be wrong. The CDR3 loop spans 15 amino acids. CDR1 and CDR2 from the germline V gene are MNHNY and SVGAGI (reference sequence). DNA of the CDR3: TGTGCCAGCAGCCTCCGGGACAGGGGTTATAGCGAGCAGTACTTC. Translated: CASSLRDRGYSEQYF.

The V gene is TRBV5-1, the J gene TRBJ2-7; D gene uncertain. The germline V and J ends were trimmed by 1 base and 4 bases, with 6 bases remaining between them. Looked up from germline, CDR1 is SGHRS and CDR2 is YFSETQ. The CDR3 has 12 amino acids. CDR3 sequence: CASSLTNYEQYF. CDR3 nucleotide sequence: TGCGCCAGCAGCTTGACTAATTACGAGCAGTACTTC.

The chain couples TRBV14 to TRBJ1-4; D might be TRBD1 (6 bases). The CDR3 extends over 14 amino acids. The V end was cut by 6 bases, the J end by 10 bases, with 18 bases between. CDR1 is SGHDN and CDR2 is FVKESK in the germline V gene. The CDR3 loop is CASSREIGGGKLFF. The CDR3 region has the DNA TGTGCCAGCAGTCGGGAGATCGGGGGCGGAAAACTGTTTTTT. The complete variable domain, with remaining parts taken from reference TRBV14 and TRBJ1-4, reads EAGVTQFPSHSVIEKGQTVTLRCDPISGHDNLYWYRRVMGKEIKFLLHFVKESKQDESGMPNNRFLAERTGGTYSTLKVQPAELEDSGVYFCASSREIGGGKLFFGSGTQLSVL.

V usage is TRBV28 and J usage is TRBJ1-6; 8 positions match TRBD1. The V gene's germline CDR1 is MDHEN and CDR2 SYDVKM. This CDR3 has 16 residues. Losses at the gene ends were 4 bases for V and 5 bases for J; bases not matched to a gene: 7. CDR3 sequence: CASSSIGTGDNSPLHF. The CDR3 coding sequence is TGTGCCAGCAGTTCCATCGGGACAGGTGATAATTCACCCCTCCACTTT.

This CDR3 reads CASSPGQGLSTF. The CDR3, as DNA: TGTGCCAGCTCGCCGGGACAGGGCCTGTCGACCTTC. The chain employs TRBV18 and TRBJ1-2; 9 positions match TRBD1. CDR1 KGHSH and CDR2 LQKENI come from the germline V gene. Trimming at V came to 6 bases and at J to 14 bases, leaving 10 bases not matched to a gene. The CDR3 totals 12 residues.

The CDR3 bases are TGTGCCAGCAGCTTAGACCTAGGGGGGGATTCACCCCTCCACTTT. Its translation: CASSLDLGGDSPLHF. The chain employs TRBV7-2 and TRBJ1-6; TRBD1 is a possible D gene (6 bases). CDR3 size: 15 residues. Germline CDR1 is SGHTA and CDR2 is FQGNSA. Trimming took off 1 base at V and 8 bases at J, with 12 bases between the two ends. Drawing the rest from reference TRBV7-2 and TRBJ1-6, the complete variable domain is GAGVSQSPSNKVTEKGKDVELRCDPISGHTALYWYRQSLGQGLEFLIYFQGNSAPDKSGLPSDRFSAERTGGSVSTLTIQRTQQEDSAVYLCASSLDLGGDSPLHFGNGTRLTVT.

The sample holds one count of this clone. This chain links TRBV5-6 with TRBJ1-1; maybe TRBD1 (5 bases). Germline V gene lookup returns CDR1 SGHDT and CDR2 YYEEEE. The CDR3 is 12 amino acids. The ends were cut back, 4 bases at V and 11 bases at J, with 15 bases in the middle. In nucleotides, the CDR3 is TGTGCCAGCAGCACCGGGACCGGAATGGCTTTCTTT. This sequence encodes CASSTGTGMAFF. Complete variable domain (other parts from reference TRBV5-6 and TRBJ1-1): DAGVTQSPTHLIKTRGQQVTLRCSPKSGHDTVSWYQQALGQGPQFIFQYYEEEERQRGNFPDRFSGHQFPNYSSELNVNALLLGDSALYLCASSTGTGMAFFGQGTRLTVV.

The chain couples TRBV6-4 to TRBJ1-6, with D uncertain. Trimming cost V 8 bases and J 5 bases, with 13 bases left between them. The germline V gene encodes CDR1 MRHNA and CDR2 SNTAGT. The length of the CDR3 is 14 residues. CDR3 protein: CASVRDFNNSPLHF. The CDR3 nucleotides read TGTGCCAGCGTACGCGATTTCAATAATTCACCCCTCCACTTT.

This chain connects TRBV7-3 to TRBJ2-5, with D tentatively TRBD1 (6 bases). Trimming cost V 4 bases and J 5 bases, with 11 bases left between them. This CDR3 contains 13 residues. Germline CDR1 is SGHTA and CDR2 is FQGTGA. For the CDR3, the DNA is TGTGCCAGCAGCTCCAGGGGCGGGGAGACCCAGTACTTC. It translates to CASSSRGGETQYF.

The J gene is TRBJ2-6, the V gene TRBV28; the D gene could be TRBD1 or TRBD2 (5 bases each). The CDR3 runs 16 residues. V was clipped by 4 bases and J by 3 bases, with 13 bases between them. Per the germline V gene, CDR1 is MDHEN and CDR2 is SYDVKM. The CDR3 reads CASSSLGTGGANVLTF. CDR3 sequence (DNA): TGTGCCAGCAGTTCACTTGGGACCGGTGGGGCCAACGTCCTGACTTTC. Full variable domain (remainder filled in from reference TRBV28 and TRBJ2-6): DVKVTQSSRYLVKRTGEKVFLECVQDMDHENMFWYRQDPGLGLRLIYFSYDVKMKEKGDIPEGYSVSREKKERFSLILESASTNQTSMYLCASSSLGTGGANVLTFGAGSRLTVL.

The CDR3 loop is CASRSSYYEQYF. CDR3 nucleotide sequence: TGTGCCAGCAGGTCCTCCTACTACGAGCAGTACTTC. J is TRBJ2-7 and V is TRBV28; D is ambiguous. The CDR3 runs 12 residues. Trimming cost V 6 bases and J 3 bases, with 9 bases left between them. CDR1 and CDR2 from the germline V gene are MDHEN and SYDVKM. The full variable domain, with the rest looked up from reference TRBV28 and TRBJ2-7, is DVKVTQSSRYLVKRTGEKVFLECVQDMDHENMFWYRQDPGLGLRLIYFSYDVKMKEKGDIPEGYSVSREKKERFSLILESASTNQTSMYLCASRSSYYEQYFGPGTRLTVT.

The rearrangement links TRBV5-1 to TRBJ2-7; D is perhaps TRBD1 (5 bases). The CDR3 length is 15 residues. Between the trimmed V and J ends, which lost 0 bases and 2 bases, there was a span of 12 bases. The germline gives CDR1 SGHRS, CDR2 YFSETQ. The CDR3 protein is CASSLGTTITYEQYF. The CDR3 nucleotides are TGCGCCAGCAGCTTGGGGACAACAATTACCTACGAGCAGTACTTC. Supplemented by reference TRBV5-1 and TRBJ2-7, the full variable domain reads KAGVTQTPRYLIKTRGQQVTLSCSPISGHRSVSWYQQTPGQGLQFLFEYFSETQRNKGNFPGRFSGRQFSNSRSEMNVSTLELGDSALYLCASSLGTTITYEQYFGPGTRLTVT.

CDR3 residues: CASRKETGAGELFF. The CDR3 coding sequence is TGCGCCAGCAGAAAAGAGACCGGGGCCGGGGAGCTGTTTTTT. The rearrangement joins TRBV4-3 to TRBJ2-2, with a weak D call TRBD2 (5 bases). V dropped 6 bases and J dropped 6 bases, with 14 bases sitting between them. The CDR3 is made up of 14 amino acids. Germline CDR1 reads LGHNA; CDR2 reads YSLEER.

The chain links TRBV5-6 to TRBJ1-2, with TRBD1 as a possible D gene (6 bases). Trimming shortened V by 3 bases and J by 2 bases, and 11 bases separated the two germline ends. The CDR3 totals 14 residues. CDR1 is SGHDT, CDR2 YYEEEE, per germline. The CDR3 loop reads CASSSTDRNYGYTF. CDR3 coding DNA: TGTGCCAGCAGCTCTACCGACAGGAACTATGGCTACACCTTC.

The chain has TRBV19 and TRBJ2-2; 7 positions match TRBD2. With 6 bases clipped from V and 0 bases from J, the junction kept 4 bases outside the gene matches. The germline gives CDR1 LNHDA, CDR2 SQIVND (reference sequence). The CDR3 has 15 amino acids. The CDR3 region has the DNA TGTGCCAGTAGAGCGGGGCCCGCGAACACCGGGGAGCTGTTTTTT. Its translation is CASRAGPANTGELFF.

This clone was picked up a small number of times. The CDR3 region is CASTPGGPNEKLFF. The CDR3 bases are TGTGCCAGCACCCCGGGCGGACCTAATGAAAAACTGTTTTTT. The chain combines TRBV7-2 with TRBJ1-4; D gene unclear. CDR1 SGHTA and CDR2 FQGNSA come from the germline V gene. The CDR3 spans 14 residues. Trimming stripped 7 bases from V and 3 bases from J, with 12 bases between.

In its sample, this clone was seen once. The chain couples TRBV29-1 to TRBJ2-2, with 8 bases fitting TRBD1. Germline V gene lookup returns CDR1 SQVTM and CDR2 ANQGSEA. V lost 4 bases, J lost 0 bases, and 4 bases stayed unmatched. This CDR3 region has 15 residues. CDR3 loop: CSVGADRANTGELFF. As DNA, the CDR3 is TGCAGCGTTGGGGCGGACAGGGCGAACACCGGGGAGCTGTTTTTT.